Detailed here is one T cell receptor beta chain. The CDR3 contains 16 residues. Trimming removed 1 base from V and 2 bases from J; junction bases left unmatched: 3. Germline V gene sequence: CDR1 SGHVS, CDR2 FQNEAQ. The entry originates in a study of PD-L1 blockade in urothelial cancer. The table came from immunoSEQ multiplex PCR; TCRdb's copy has only in-frame clones and leaves some out. This sample has some 31,000 clones, with around three quarters found just once. Time point of the sample: peripheral blood 6 weeks after treatment start. The chain couples TRBV7-8 to TRBJ1-4; 8 nucleotides line up with TRBD1. The sequence derives from a man aged 65-85 years with urothelial cancer. The sample consisted of PBMCs, taken around atezolizumab (anti-PD-L1) treatment. The CDR3 coding sequence is TGTGCCAGCAGCTTAGGACAGGGGCGCACTAATGAAAAACTGTTTTTT. This sequence encodes CASSLGQGRTNEKLFF.